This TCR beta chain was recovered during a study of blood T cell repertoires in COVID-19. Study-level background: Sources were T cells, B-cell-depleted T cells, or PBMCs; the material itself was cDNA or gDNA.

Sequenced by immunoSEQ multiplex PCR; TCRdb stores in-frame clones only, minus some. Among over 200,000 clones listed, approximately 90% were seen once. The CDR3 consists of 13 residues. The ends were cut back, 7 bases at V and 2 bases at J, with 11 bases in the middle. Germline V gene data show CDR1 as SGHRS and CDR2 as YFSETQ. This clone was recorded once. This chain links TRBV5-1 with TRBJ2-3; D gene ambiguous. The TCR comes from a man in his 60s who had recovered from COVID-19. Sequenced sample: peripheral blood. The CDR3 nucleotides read TGCGCCAGCGCCCCCTACGTCACAGATACGCAGTATTTT. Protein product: CASAPYVTDTQYF.